The 16 T cell receptor beta chains listed next were all sequenced from one sample in a study of Graves' ophthalmopathy and Graves' hyperthyroidism. CDR3 regions of TCR beta were amplified from RNA transcripts. Following a first-round RT-PCR that used HTBI primers, a second-round multiplex PCR was carried out. Via MiXCR, TCRdb re-called the multiplex PCR reads, giving one row per CDR3 protein. The data show about 380,000 distinct CDR3 sequences, approximately 15% seen once. The specimen was peripheral blood. These receptors were taken from a woman between 18 and 29 years old with stable Graves' hyperthyroidism.

This clonotype was detected many times. The rearrangement links TRBV12-3 or TRBV12-4 to TRBJ1-3; 7 bases map to TRBD1. CDR3 length: 15 amino acids. Trimming at V came to 5 bases and at J to 0 bases, leaving 4 bases not matched to a gene. The CDR3 DNA sequence: TGTGCCAGCAGTGCAGGGACAGCCTCTGGAAACACCATATATTTT. It specifies CASSAGTASGNTIYF.

This clonotype was observed a handful of times. The chain employs TRBV6-1 and TRBJ1-1; D is uncertain. Trimming removed 7 bases at V and 4 bases at J, with 16 bases between. CDR1 is MNHNS and CDR2 is SASEGT in the germline V gene. The CDR3 extends over 14 amino acids. Here the CDR3 reads CASNQIWEGTEAFF. CDR3 DNA: TGTGCCAGCAACCAGATTTGGGAGGGCACTGAAGCTTTCTTT.

This clonotype was seen many times. The chain recombines TRBV10-3 with TRBJ1-5; 8 bases are a match to TRBD1. CDR1 and CDR2 from the germline V gene are ENHRY and SYGVKD. Germline trimming cut 5 bases from V and 9 bases from J; bases unmatched to any gene: 9. CDR3 length: 14 amino acids. The CDR3 region is CAISSKDRALPQHF. The CDR3 region has the DNA TGTGCCATCAGTTCCAAGGACAGGGCTTTGCCCCAGCATTTT.

V usage is TRBV6-2 or TRBV6-3 and J usage is TRBJ1-5; TRBD1 might be the D (6 bases). Trimming removed 6 bases from V and 6 bases from J, with 18 bases in between. The CDR3 is 15 amino acids. CDR1 is MNHEY and CDR2 is SVGEGT in the germline V gene. This chain's CDR3 is CASREGGGLGQPQHF. CDR3 nucleotides: TGTGCCAGCAGGGAGGGCGGGGGGCTCGGTCAGCCCCAGCATTTT.

This clonotype was seen repeatedly, ten times or more. V usage is TRBV7-9 and J usage is TRBJ1-2; the match to TRBD1 covers 8 bases. The CDR3 contains 15 residues. V lost 5 bases, J lost 4 bases, and 9 bases stayed unmatched. Looked up from germline, CDR1 is SEHNR and CDR2 is FQNEAQ (reference sequence). CDR3 loop: CASSQGAVLLYGYTF. In nucleotides, the CDR3 is TGTGCCAGCAGCCAGGGGGCAGTTCTCCTCTATGGCTACACCTTC.

The rearrangement uses TRBV5-1 and TRBJ2-7; no clear D gene. The V end was cut by 3 bases, the J end by 2 bases, with 9 bases between. The CDR3 has 13 amino acids. CDR1 is SGHRS and CDR2 is YFSETQ in the germline V gene. CDR3 amino acids: CASSSLGTYEQYF. The DNA of the CDR3 is TGCGCCAGCAGCTCCCTAGGTACCTACGAGCAGTACTTC.

This clonotype was observed at least ten times. The chain recombines TRBV6-2 or TRBV6-3 with TRBJ1-5, with 9 bases identical to TRBD1. V shed 6 bases, J shed 2 bases, and the junction held 14 bases outside the gene matches. Germline CDR1 reads MNHEY; CDR2 reads SVGEGT. The CDR3 has 18 residues. DNA for the CDR3: TGTGCCAGCAGCTGGGTCTTAGGACAGGGGAGTGGCAATCAGCCCCAGCATTTT. This gives the protein CASSWVLGQGSGNQPQHF.

In its sample, this clonotype was seen many times. This chain connects TRBV2 to TRBJ2-5; no definite D call. The CDR3 extends over 10 amino acids. V was trimmed by 7 bases and J by 5 bases, leaving 5 bases between them. Germline V gene lookup returns CDR1 SNHLY and CDR2 FYNNEI. The CDR3 protein is CASTKETQYF. For the CDR3, the DNA is TGTGCCAGCACCAAGGAGACCCAGTACTTC.

This clonotype was seen many times. The genes are TRBV13 and TRBJ2-7, with D maybe TRBD1 (5 bases). Per the germline V gene, CDR1 is PRHDT and CDR2 is FYEKMQ (reference sequence). V lost 0 bases and J 4 bases, leaving 13 bases between the germline ends. This CDR3 comprises 15 residues. The CDR3 DNA sequence: TGTGCCAGCAGCTTAGGGGGGCCCACCCAATACGAGCAGTACTTC. Translation: CASSLGGPTQYEQYF.

This clonotype was detected many times. The chain links TRBV6-1 to TRBJ1-5, with D possibly matching TRBD1 (5 bases). This CDR3 has 13 residues. Trimming shortened V by 10 bases and J by 8 bases, and 18 bases separated the two germline ends. Germline CDR1 and CDR2: MNHNS and SASEGT. CDR3 protein: CAIRRSRGEPQHF. CDR3 nucleotides: TGTGCCATTCGTAGGTCCCGGGGCGAGCCCCAGCATTTT.

With respect to this clonotype: Given the absence of the conserved phenylalanine or tryptophan at the CDR3 end, a read error is likely. The chain recombines TRBV27 with TRBJ1-6; possibly TRBD1 for D (5 bases). The CDR3 has 14 amino acids. The germline V gene encodes CDR1 MNHEY and CDR2 SMNVEV (reference sequence). Trimming pared 2 bases from V and 9 bases from J, leaving 11 bases between. CDR3 sequence reads: CASSLGQGGSPLHL. CDR3 bases: TGTGCCAGCAGTTTAGGGCAGGGCGGTTCACCCCTCCACCTT.

This clonotype was counted at least ten times. One end of the junction fails to match germline, which may point to a read error. The chain carries TRBV19 and TRBJ1-2; 7 bases are a match to TRBD1. This CDR3 is built from 14 residues. Germline V gene data show CDR1 as LNHDA and CDR2 as SQIVND (reference sequence). As DNA, the CDR3 is TGTGCCAGTACCCACCCGGACAGGAACTCTGGCTACACCTTC. Translating it yields CASTHPDRNSGYTF.

V gene TRBV5-1 combines with J gene TRBJ1-1; D remains ambiguous. Trimming took off 8 bases at V and 0 bases at J, with 11 bases between the two ends. CDR3 length: 13 amino acids. Germline V gene sequence: CDR1 SGHRS, CDR2 YFSETQ. CDR3 in amino acids: CASSDGLNTEAFF. The DNA of the CDR3 is TGCGCCAGTTCCGACGGCTTGAACACTGAAGCTTTCTTT.

The chain uses TRBV19 and TRBJ2-2; TRBD2 aligns across 8 bases. Looked up from germline, CDR1 is LNHDA and CDR2 is SQIVND (reference sequence). V was clipped by 6 bases and J by 4 bases; unmatched bases: 4. The CDR3 spans 14 residues. The CDR3 DNA is TGTGCCAGTAGCCAGCGGGGGATCACCGGGGAGCTGTTTTTT. Residues: CASSQRGITGELFF. The full variable domain, with the rest looked up from reference TRBV19 and TRBJ2-2, is DGGITQSPKYLFRKEGQNVTLSCEQNLNHDAMYWYRQDPGQGLRLIYYSQIVNDFQKGDIAEGYSVSREKKESFPLTVTSAQKNPTAFYLCASSQRGITGELFFGEGSRLTVL.

This clonotype was counted at least ten times. The rearrangement links TRBV10-3 to TRBJ1-1; D gene uncertain. Germline V gives CDR1 ENHRY, CDR2 SYGVKD. Trimming left V 0 bases short and J 5 bases short, with 10 bases between. The length of the CDR3 is 14 residues. CDR3 protein: CAISESSVRTEAFF. The CDR3 DNA sequence: TGTGCCATCAGTGAGTCTAGCGTAAGGACTGAAGCTTTCTTT.

This clonotype was observed at least ten times. The chain couples TRBV5-1 to TRBJ1-6; D call uncertain. CDR3 length: 15 amino acids. Germline assignment: CDR1 SGHRS and CDR2 YFSETQ. Trimming removed 0 bases at V and 9 bases at J, with 13 bases between. The CDR3 region has the DNA TGCGCCAGCAGCTTGGGGGTATCAGTCGGTTCACCCCTCCACTTT. Its translation is CASSLGVSVGSPLHF.